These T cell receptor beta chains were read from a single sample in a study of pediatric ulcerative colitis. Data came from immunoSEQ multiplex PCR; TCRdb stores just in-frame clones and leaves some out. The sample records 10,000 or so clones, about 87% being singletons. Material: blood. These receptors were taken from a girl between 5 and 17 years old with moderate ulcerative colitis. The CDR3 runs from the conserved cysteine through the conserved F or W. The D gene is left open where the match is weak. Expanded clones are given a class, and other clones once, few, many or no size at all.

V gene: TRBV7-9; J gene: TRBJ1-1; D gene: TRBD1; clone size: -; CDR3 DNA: TGTGCCAGCAGCGTACTCCGGGACAGGGGAGGGGCTTTCTTT; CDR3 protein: CASSVLRDRGGAFF
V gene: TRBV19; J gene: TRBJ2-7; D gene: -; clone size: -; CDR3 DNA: TGTGCCAGTAGTTTGGGGGCCCGGGCCTACGAGCAGTACTTC; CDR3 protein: CASSLGARAYEQYF
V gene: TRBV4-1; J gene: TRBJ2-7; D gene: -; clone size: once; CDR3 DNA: TGCGCCAGCAGCCAGCAGGCGTTTCTGTCCTACGAGCAGTACTTC; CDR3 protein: CASSQQAFLSYEQYF
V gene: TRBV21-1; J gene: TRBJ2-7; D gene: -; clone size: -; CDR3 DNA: TGTGCCAGCAGCAAAGAGGCCAGATACTACGAGCAGTACTTC; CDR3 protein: CASSKEARYYEQYF
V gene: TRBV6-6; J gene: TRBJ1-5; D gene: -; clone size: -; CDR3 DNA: TGTGCCAGCAGTTTTTCCTGGGAGCAGCCCCAGCATTTT; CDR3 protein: CASSFSWEQPQHF
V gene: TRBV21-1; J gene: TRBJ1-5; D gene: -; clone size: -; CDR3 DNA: TGTGCCAGCTCTTTAGGACAGTGGTCTTATCAGCCCCAGCATTTT; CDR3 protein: CASSLGQWSYQPQHF
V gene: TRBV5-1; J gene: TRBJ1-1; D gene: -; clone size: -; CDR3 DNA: TGCGCCAGCAGCTTGGATGGGGCGGTTTGGACTGAAGCTTTCTTT; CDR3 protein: CASSLDGAVWTEAFF
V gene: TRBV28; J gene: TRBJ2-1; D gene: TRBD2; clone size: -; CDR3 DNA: TGTGCCAGCAGTGGCAGACTAGCGGGAGTAAGTAATGAGCAGTTCTTC; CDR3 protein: CASSGRLAGVSNEQFF
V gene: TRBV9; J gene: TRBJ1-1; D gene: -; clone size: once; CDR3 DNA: TGTGCCAGCAGCGCCTATACAGGGTCGGCCACTGAAGCTTTCTTT; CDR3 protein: CASSAYTGSATEAFF
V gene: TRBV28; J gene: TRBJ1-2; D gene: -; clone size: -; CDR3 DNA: TGTGCCAGCAGTCCCTCGTGGGGGGCCAACTATGGCTACACCTTC; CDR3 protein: CASSPSWGANYGYTF
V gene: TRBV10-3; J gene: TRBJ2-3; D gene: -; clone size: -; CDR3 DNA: TGTGCCATCAGTGACGTGACGGGGGAAGCTGATACGCAGTATTTT; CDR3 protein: CAISDVTGEADTQYF
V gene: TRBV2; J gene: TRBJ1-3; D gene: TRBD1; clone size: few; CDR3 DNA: TGTGCCAGCAGTACGGACAGGGCCTCTGGAAACACCATATATTTT; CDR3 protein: CASSTDRASGNTIYF
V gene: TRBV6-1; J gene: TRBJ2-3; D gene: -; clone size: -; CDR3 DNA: TGTGCCAGCAGTGAATTCCAACTCCGCACAGATACGCAGTATTTT; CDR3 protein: CASSEFQLRTDTQYF
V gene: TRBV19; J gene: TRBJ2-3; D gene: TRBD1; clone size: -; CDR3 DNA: TGTGCCAGTAGTATAGCAGGGGGCCAAGATACGCAGTATTTT; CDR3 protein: CASSIAGGQDTQYF
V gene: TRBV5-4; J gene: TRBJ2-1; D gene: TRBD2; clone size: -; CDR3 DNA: TGTGCCAGCAGCACCGGAGCGGGAGGGGCCTACAATGAGCAGTTCTTC; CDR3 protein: CASSTGAGGAYNEQFF
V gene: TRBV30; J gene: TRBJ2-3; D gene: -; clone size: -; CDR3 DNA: TGTGCCTGGAGGAGGACAGTTGATACGCAGTATTTT; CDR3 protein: CAWRRTVDTQYF
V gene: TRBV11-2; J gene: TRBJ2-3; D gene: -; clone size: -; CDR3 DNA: TGTGCCAGCAGCTTAGATCTGGAAACCCGGCAGTATTTT; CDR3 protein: CASSLDLETRQYF
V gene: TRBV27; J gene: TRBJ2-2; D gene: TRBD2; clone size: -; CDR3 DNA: TGTGCCAGCAGTCGGGGGGGACTAGCGGGAGTAACTTCGACCGGGGAGCTGTTTTTT; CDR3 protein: CASSRGGLAGVTSTGELFF
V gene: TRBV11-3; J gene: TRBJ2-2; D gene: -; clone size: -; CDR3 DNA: TGTGCCAGCAGCTTGCTCACCGGGGAGCTGTTTTTT; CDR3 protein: CASSLLTGELFF
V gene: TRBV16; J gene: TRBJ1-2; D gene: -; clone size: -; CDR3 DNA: TGTGCCAGCAGCCAATTAAACAGTATGGACTATGGCTACACCTTC; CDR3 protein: CASSQLNSMDYGYTF
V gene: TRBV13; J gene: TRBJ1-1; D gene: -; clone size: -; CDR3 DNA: TGTGCCAGCAGCTCCCAAGTGGCGGGCACTGAAGCTTTCTTT; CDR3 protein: CASSSQVAGTEAFF
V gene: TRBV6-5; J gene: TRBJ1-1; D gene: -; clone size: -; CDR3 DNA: TGTGCCAGCAGGATGACAGTTCAGGGCACTGAAGCTTTCTTT; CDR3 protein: CASRMTVQGTEAFF
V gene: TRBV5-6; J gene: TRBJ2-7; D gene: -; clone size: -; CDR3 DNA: TGTGCCAGCAGATTCCTAGCGAGCGAGCAGTACTTC; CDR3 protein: CASRFLASEQYF
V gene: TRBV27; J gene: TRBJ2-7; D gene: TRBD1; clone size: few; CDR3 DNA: TGTGCCAGCAGTTTAGCCGGGACAGGAAACTACGAGCAGTACTTC; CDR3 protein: CASSLAGTGNYEQYF
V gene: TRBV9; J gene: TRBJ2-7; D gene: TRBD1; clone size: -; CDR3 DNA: TGTGCCAGCAGCGTGGGACAGACCTACGAGCAGTACTTC; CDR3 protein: CASSVGQTYEQYF
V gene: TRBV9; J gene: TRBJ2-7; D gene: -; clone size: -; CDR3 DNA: TGTGCCAGCAGCGTAGGGGTGGGGACGAGCTCCTACGAGCAGTACTTC; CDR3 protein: CASSVGVGTSSYEQYF
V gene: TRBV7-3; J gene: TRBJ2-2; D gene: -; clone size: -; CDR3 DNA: TGTGCCAGCAGCTTATCCAGCCGGGGCGGGGAGCTGTTTTTT; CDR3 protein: CASSLSSRGGELFF
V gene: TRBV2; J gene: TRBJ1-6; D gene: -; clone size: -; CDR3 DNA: TGTGCCAGCAGGGCCGTGGGGGGTTATAGTTCACCCCTCCACTTT; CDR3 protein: CASRAVGGYSSPLHF
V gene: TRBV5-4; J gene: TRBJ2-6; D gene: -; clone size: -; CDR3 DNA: TGTGCCAGCAACGCGCTCGGGGCCAACGTCCTGACTTTC; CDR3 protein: CASNALGANVLTF
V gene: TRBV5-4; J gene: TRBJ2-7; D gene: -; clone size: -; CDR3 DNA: TGTGCCAGCAGCTTGGTTCGACGGAGTTCGGTGGAGCAGTACTTC; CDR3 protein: CASSLVRRSSVEQYF
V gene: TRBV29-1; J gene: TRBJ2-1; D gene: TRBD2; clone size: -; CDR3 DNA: TGCAGCGTGGCAGTCGGTGTAGCGGGAGGCCCGCGGTTCTTC; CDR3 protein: CSVAVGVAGGPRFF
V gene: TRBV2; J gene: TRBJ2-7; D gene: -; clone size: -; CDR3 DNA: TGTGCCAGCAGGGACCTCTTAAGACCCGAGCAGTACTTC; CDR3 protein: CASRDLLRPEQYF
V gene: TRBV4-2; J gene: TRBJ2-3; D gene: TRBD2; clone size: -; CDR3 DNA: TGTGCCAGCAGCCAAGCAGAGCGGGGGACGCAGTATTTT; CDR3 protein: CASSQAERGTQYF
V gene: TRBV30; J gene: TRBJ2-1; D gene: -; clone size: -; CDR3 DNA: TGTGCCTGGAGTGTAGTAGTTCCTCATGAGCAGTTCTTC; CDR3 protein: CAWSVVVPHEQFF
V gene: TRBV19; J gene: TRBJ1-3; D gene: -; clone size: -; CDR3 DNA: TGTGCCAGTAGTATGTTTCTCTCCTCTGGAAACACCATATATTTT; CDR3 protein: CASSMFLSSGNTIYF
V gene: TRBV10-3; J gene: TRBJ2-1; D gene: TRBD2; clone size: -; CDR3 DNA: TGTGCCATCAGCCGAGAGCGGGAGGGATCCTACAATGAGCAGTTCTTC; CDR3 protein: CAISREREGSYNEQFF
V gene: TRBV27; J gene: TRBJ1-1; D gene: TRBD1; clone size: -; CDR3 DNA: TGTGCCAGCAGCCGGTACAGGGGGGGCTACATGAACACTGAAGCTTTCTTT; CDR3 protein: CASSRYRGGYMNTEAFF
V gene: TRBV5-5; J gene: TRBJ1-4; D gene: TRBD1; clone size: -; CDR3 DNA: TGTGCCAGCAGCGGGGACAGAAATAATGAAAAACTGTTTTTT; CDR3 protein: CASSGDRNNEKLFF
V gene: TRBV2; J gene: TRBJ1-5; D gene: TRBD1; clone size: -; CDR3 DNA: TGTGCCAGCGACAGGGGGCCCCATCAGCCCCAGCATTTT; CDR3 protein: CASDRGPHQPQHF
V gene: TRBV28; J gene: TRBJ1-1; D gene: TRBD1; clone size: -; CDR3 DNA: TGTGCCAGCAGGGCCGGGACAGAGAACACTGAAGCTTTCTTT; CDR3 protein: CASRAGTENTEAFF
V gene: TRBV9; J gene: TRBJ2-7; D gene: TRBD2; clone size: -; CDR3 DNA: TGTGCCAGCAGCTCGGGACTAGCGGGAGGGGCCTACGAGCAGTACTTC; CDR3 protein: CASSSGLAGGAYEQYF
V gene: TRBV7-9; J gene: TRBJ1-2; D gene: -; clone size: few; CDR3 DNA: TGTGCCAGCAGCTTAGTCACAGGAGGATATGGCTACACCTTC; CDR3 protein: CASSLVTGGYGYTF
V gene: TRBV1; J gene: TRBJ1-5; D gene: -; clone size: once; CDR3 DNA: TGCACCAGCAGCCAAGAAAAACAACAGGGGGATTGGAGCAATCAGCCCCAGCATTTT; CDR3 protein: CTSSQEKQQGDWSNQPQHF
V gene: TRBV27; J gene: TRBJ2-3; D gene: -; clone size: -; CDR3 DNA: TGTGCCAGCAGTAGCGGTTCGAGCACAGATACGCAGTATTTT; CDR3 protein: CASSSGSSTDTQYF
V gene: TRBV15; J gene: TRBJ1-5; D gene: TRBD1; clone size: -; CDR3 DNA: TGTGCCACCAGCGGAGGACAGGGGGTTCTTAATCAGCCCCAGCATTTT; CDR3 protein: CATSGGQGVLNQPQHF
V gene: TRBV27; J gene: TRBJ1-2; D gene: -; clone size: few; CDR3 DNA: TGTGCCAGCGCCCCGGCGCCAGTCTATGGCTACACCTTC; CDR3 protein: CASAPAPVYGYTF
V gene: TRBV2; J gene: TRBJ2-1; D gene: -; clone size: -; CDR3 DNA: TGTGCCAGCAACATGGGGGGTGCCTACAATGAGCAGTTCTTC; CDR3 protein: CASNMGGAYNEQFF
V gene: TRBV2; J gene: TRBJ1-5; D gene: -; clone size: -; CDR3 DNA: TGTGCCAGCAGTTTTGTTGACGGGGATCAGCCCCAGCATTTT; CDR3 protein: CASSFVDGDQPQHF
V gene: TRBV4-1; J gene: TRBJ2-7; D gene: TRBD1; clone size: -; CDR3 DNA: TGCGCCAGCAGCCTTGAGGGCTGGGTTGGATTCCAGGGGGACTACGAGCAGTACTTC; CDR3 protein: CASSLEGWVGFQGDYEQYF
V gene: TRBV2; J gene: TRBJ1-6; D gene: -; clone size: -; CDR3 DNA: TGTGCCAGCATTCGGTCCAGACTGACATACAATTCACCCCTCCACTTT; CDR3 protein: CASIRSRLTYNSPLHF
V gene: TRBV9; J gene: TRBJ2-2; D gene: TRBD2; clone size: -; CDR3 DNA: TGTGCCAGCACCCCCCAGGGAGGGAGCACCGGGGAGCTGTTTTTT; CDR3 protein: CASTPQGGSTGELFF
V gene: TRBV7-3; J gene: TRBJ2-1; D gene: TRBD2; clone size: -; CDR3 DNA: TGTGCCAGCAGCTTGGCAGCGGGACCGAGCTCCTACAATGAGCAGTTCTTC; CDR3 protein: CASSLAAGPSSYNEQFF
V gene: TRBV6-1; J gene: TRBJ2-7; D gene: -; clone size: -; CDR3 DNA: TGTGCCAGCAGTGAAGGACCCATCTGGGGCGAGACCTACGAGCAGTACTTC; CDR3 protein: CASSEGPIWGETYEQYF
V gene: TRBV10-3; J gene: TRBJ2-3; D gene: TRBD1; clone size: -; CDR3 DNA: TGTGCCATCAGTGAGTCGACAGGGGATACCTCCCCTACGCAGTATTTT; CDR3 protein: CAISESTGDTSPTQYF
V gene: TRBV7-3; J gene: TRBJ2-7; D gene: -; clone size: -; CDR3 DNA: TGTGCCAGCAGCTTAAGTTCTCAGAGAAACTACGAGCAGTACTTC; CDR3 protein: CASSLSSQRNYEQYF